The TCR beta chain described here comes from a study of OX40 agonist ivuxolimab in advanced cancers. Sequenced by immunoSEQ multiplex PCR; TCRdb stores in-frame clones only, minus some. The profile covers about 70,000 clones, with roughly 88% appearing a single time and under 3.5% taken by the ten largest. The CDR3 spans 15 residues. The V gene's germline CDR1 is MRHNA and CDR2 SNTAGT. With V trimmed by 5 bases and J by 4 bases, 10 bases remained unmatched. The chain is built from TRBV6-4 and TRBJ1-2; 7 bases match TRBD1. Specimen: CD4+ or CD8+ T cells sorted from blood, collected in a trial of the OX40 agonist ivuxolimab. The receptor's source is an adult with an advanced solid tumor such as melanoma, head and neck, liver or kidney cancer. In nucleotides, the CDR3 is TGTGCCAGCAGTCCCCACAATAGGGGGCCCTATGGCTACACCTTC. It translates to CASSPHNRGPYGYTF.